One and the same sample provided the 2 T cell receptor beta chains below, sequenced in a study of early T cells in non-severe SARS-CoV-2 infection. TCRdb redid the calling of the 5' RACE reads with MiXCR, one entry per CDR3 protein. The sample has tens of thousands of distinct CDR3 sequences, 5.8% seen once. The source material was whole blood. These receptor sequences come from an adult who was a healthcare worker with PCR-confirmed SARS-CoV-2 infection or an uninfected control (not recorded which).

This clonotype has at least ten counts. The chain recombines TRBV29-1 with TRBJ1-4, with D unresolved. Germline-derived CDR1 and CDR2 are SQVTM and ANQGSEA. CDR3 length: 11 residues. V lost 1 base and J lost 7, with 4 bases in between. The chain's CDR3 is CSVEGGEKLFF. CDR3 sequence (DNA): TGCAGCGTTGAAGGGGGTGAAAAACTGTTTTTT.

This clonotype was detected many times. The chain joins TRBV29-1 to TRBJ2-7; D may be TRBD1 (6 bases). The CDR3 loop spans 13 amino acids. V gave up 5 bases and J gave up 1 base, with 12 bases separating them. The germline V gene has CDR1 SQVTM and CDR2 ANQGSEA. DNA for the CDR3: TGCAGCGTTCTAACAGGGCCATCCTACGAGCAGTACTTC. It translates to CSVLTGPSYEQYF.